Listed below are T cell receptor beta chains from one sample, sequenced in a study of blood T cell repertoires in COVID-19. Profiled with immunoSEQ multiplex PCR; TCRdb holds only in-frame clones, not every one. The sample has hundreds of thousands of clones, roughly 87% seen once. Material for sequencing was PBMCs or T cells enriched from blood (not recorded which). These receptors were obtained from a woman between 25 and 40 years old who had recovered from COVID-19. CDR3s include the opening cysteine and the closing phenylalanine or tryptophan. The order of the fields is D gene, clone size, V gene, J gene, CDR3 DNA, CDR3 protein. A D gene is named only where the DNA matches it firmly. Clone size, where shown, is once, few, many, or a class for clones that have expanded.

d_gene: TRBD1
abundance: .
v_gene: TRBV18
j_gene: TRBJ2-3
CDR3nt: TGTGCCAGCTCAGCAGATCCGGGACAGGGGACAGATACGCAGTATTTT
CDR3aa: CASSADPGQGTDTQYF

d_gene: .
abundance: .
v_gene: TRBV7-2
j_gene: TRBJ2-7
CDR3nt: TGTGCCAGCAGCATCCCGGGACACCGCGAGCAGTACTTC
CDR3aa: CASSIPGHREQYF

d_gene: .
abundance: once
v_gene: TRBV30
j_gene: TRBJ2-1
CDR3nt: TGTGCCTCGTCGGGGAGCTCCTACAATGAGCAGTTCTTC
CDR3aa: CASSGSSYNEQFF

d_gene: TRBD2
abundance: .
v_gene: TRBV11-2
j_gene: TRBJ2-3
CDR3nt: TGTGCCAGCAGTTTAGCGGGGGGACCTAGCACAGATACGCAGTATTTT
CDR3aa: CASSLAGGPSTDTQYF

d_gene: .
abundance: .
v_gene: TRBV28
j_gene: TRBJ1-5
CDR3nt: TGTGCCAACCTGAGGGAGATCGGGAGCAATCAGCCCCAGCATTTT
CDR3aa: CANLREIGSNQPQHF

d_gene: TRBD1
abundance: .
v_gene: TRBV2
j_gene: TRBJ1-2
CDR3nt: TGTGCCAGCAGTGAAGGAGGACAGGGGGCGGGCTACACCTTC
CDR3aa: CASSEGGQGAGYTF

d_gene: TRBD1
abundance: .
v_gene: TRBV7-9
j_gene: TRBJ1-2
CDR3nt: TGTGCCAGCAGCTTGCGACAGGGCTATGGCTACACCTTC
CDR3aa: CASSLRQGYGYTF

d_gene: .
abundance: .
v_gene: TRBV2
j_gene: TRBJ1-2
CDR3nt: TGTGCCAGCGGGGATACGGGGGGGTATGGCTACACCTTC
CDR3aa: CASGDTGGYGYTF

d_gene: .
abundance: once
v_gene: TRBV5-1
j_gene: TRBJ2-7
CDR3nt: TGCGCCAGCAGCTTGGGGGCGGCAGGGATCACCTCCTACGAGCAGTACTTC
CDR3aa: CASSLGAAGITSYEQYF

d_gene: .
abundance: .
v_gene: TRBV9
j_gene: TRBJ1-1
CDR3nt: TGTGCCAGCAGCGGCAACGGGGTAAACACTGAAGCTTTCTTT
CDR3aa: CASSGNGVNTEAFF

d_gene: .
abundance: once
v_gene: TRBV25-1
j_gene: TRBJ1-3
CDR3nt: TGTGCCAGCAGTGAACCCGGTGACTCTGGAAACACCATATATTTT
CDR3aa: CASSEPGDSGNTIYF

d_gene: .
abundance: few
v_gene: TRBV4-1
j_gene: TRBJ2-3
CDR3nt: TGCGCCAGCAGCCAAGATTCGAGCACAGATACGCAGTATTTT
CDR3aa: CASSQDSSTDTQYF

d_gene: .
abundance: .
v_gene: TRBV19
j_gene: TRBJ1-5
CDR3nt: TGTGCCAGTTATGCAGGGGCGCAGTATGGCAATCAGCCCCAGCATTTT
CDR3aa: CASYAGAQYGNQPQHF

d_gene: .
abundance: .
v_gene: TRBV7-2
j_gene: TRBJ1-4
CDR3nt: TGTGCCAGCAGCCGGGGGATGGATGCAACTAATGAAAAACTGTTTTTT
CDR3aa: CASSRGMDATNEKLFF

d_gene: .
abundance: few
v_gene: TRBV28
j_gene: TRBJ1-2
CDR3nt: TGTGCCAGCAGTTTCTCCCAGTATGGCTACACCTTC
CDR3aa: CASSFSQYGYTF

d_gene: TRBD1
abundance: .
v_gene: TRBV4-1
j_gene: TRBJ1-5
CDR3nt: TGCGCCAGCAGCCAAGATGCAGGGGGCAGGAATCAGCCCCAGCATTTT
CDR3aa: CASSQDAGGRNQPQHF

d_gene: TRBD2
abundance: .
v_gene: TRBV2
j_gene: TRBJ2-1
CDR3nt: TGTGCCAGCAGTGAAGACGCGGGGGGGCGTCATCTTGAGCAGTTCTTC
CDR3aa: CASSEDAGGRHLEQFF

d_gene: TRBD1
abundance: .
v_gene: TRBV5-6
j_gene: TRBJ1-6
CDR3nt: TGTGCCAGCAGCATTGGACAGGGGGCGAGGTCACCCCTCCACTTT
CDR3aa: CASSIGQGARSPLHF

d_gene: .
abundance: .
v_gene: TRBV18
j_gene: TRBJ1-1
CDR3nt: TGTGCCAGCTCACCAACTGTTGCCACTGAAGCTTTCTTT
CDR3aa: CASSPTVATEAFF

d_gene: TRBD1
abundance: .
v_gene: TRBV7-2
j_gene: TRBJ1-1
CDR3nt: TGTGCCACGACCTTATACAGGGGGAACACTGAAGCTTTCTTT
CDR3aa: CATTLYRGNTEAFF

d_gene: .
abundance: .
v_gene: TRBV11-2
j_gene: TRBJ1-1
CDR3nt: TGTGCCAGCAGCTTAGATCGGCTGGGCAAGAACACTGAAGCTTTCTTT
CDR3aa: CASSLDRLGKNTEAFF

d_gene: TRBD1
abundance: .
v_gene: TRBV29-1
j_gene: TRBJ1-2
CDR3nt: TGCAGCGTGGAGGATACAGGGGTAGGCTATGGCTACACCTTC
CDR3aa: CSVEDTGVGYGYTF

d_gene: TRBD2
abundance: few
v_gene: TRBV6-2/TRBV6-3
j_gene: TRBJ2-7
CDR3nt: TGTGCCAGCAGTTACGATAGTAAGCGGGGGTTCTCCTACGAGCAGTACTTC
CDR3aa: CASSYDSKRGFSYEQYF

d_gene: .
abundance: .
v_gene: TRBV12-3/TRBV12-4
j_gene: TRBJ1-1
CDR3nt: TGTGCCAGCAGTGGGAGGAACACTGAAGCTTTCTTT
CDR3aa: CASSGRNTEAFF

d_gene: .
abundance: .
v_gene: TRBV7-8
j_gene: TRBJ1-2
CDR3nt: TGTGCCAGCCGGGGGGATGGGAGATATGGCTACACCTTC
CDR3aa: CASRGDGRYGYTF

d_gene: TRBD1
abundance: few
v_gene: TRBV28
j_gene: TRBJ1-2
CDR3nt: TGTGCCAGCAGTTTATTCAGGGACAGGGTAAATGGCTACACCTTC
CDR3aa: CASSLFRDRVNGYTF

d_gene: TRBD1
abundance: .
v_gene: TRBV27
j_gene: TRBJ2-3
CDR3nt: TGTGCCAGCAGCCTACAGGGGGAGATACACACAGATACGCAGTATTTT
CDR3aa: CASSLQGEIHTDTQYF

d_gene: TRBD1
abundance: .
v_gene: TRBV9
j_gene: TRBJ1-2
CDR3nt: TGTGCCAGCGGGGCTCAGGGGGTGTATGGCTACACCTTC
CDR3aa: CASGAQGVYGYTF

d_gene: TRBD1
abundance: .
v_gene: TRBV5-6
j_gene: TRBJ2-6
CDR3nt: TGTGCCAGCAGCCCCCGGGACAGGGAACGTGCCCTGACTTTC
CDR3aa: CASSPRDRERALTF

d_gene: TRBD1
abundance: .
v_gene: TRBV20-1
j_gene: TRBJ1-2
CDR3nt: TGCAGTGCTAGTTCACAGGGGGAAGGCTATGGCTACACCTTC
CDR3aa: CSASSQGEGYGYTF

d_gene: .
abundance: .
v_gene: TRBV12-3/TRBV12-4
j_gene: TRBJ2-5
CDR3nt: TGTGCCAGCAGTTTACTAGCAGAGACCCAGTACTTC
CDR3aa: CASSLLAETQYF

d_gene: TRBD1
abundance: .
v_gene: TRBV19
j_gene: TRBJ1-4
CDR3nt: TGTGCCAGTAGGCCGGGACAGGGAGCAACTAATGAAAAACTGTTTTTT
CDR3aa: CASRPGQGATNEKLFF

d_gene: .
abundance: .
v_gene: TRBV7-2
j_gene: TRBJ2-3
CDR3nt: TGTGCCAGCCACAGGGGCGGGGTCACAGATACGCAGTATTTT
CDR3aa: CASHRGGVTDTQYF

d_gene: TRBD2
abundance: once
v_gene: TRBV15
j_gene: TRBJ2-2
CDR3nt: TGTGCCACCAGCATAAGACTAGCGGGCAACACCGGGGAGCTGTTTTTT
CDR3aa: CATSIRLAGNTGELFF

d_gene: .
abundance: .
v_gene: TRBV10-2
j_gene: TRBJ1-5
CDR3nt: TGCGCCAGCAGTGCAGGGAATCAGCCCCAGCATTTT
CDR3aa: CASSAGNQPQHF

d_gene: .
abundance: .
v_gene: TRBV29-1
j_gene: TRBJ2-5
CDR3nt: TGCAGCGTTGTCAGGACAGAGAGACAAGAGACCCAGTACTTC
CDR3aa: CSVVRTERQETQYF

d_gene: .
abundance: .
v_gene: TRBV28
j_gene: TRBJ1-2
CDR3nt: TGTGCCAGCAGAACAATATTAGGGGCTAACTATGGCTACACCTTC
CDR3aa: CASRTILGANYGYTF

d_gene: .
abundance: .
v_gene: TRBV30
j_gene: TRBJ1-6
CDR3nt: TGTGCCTGGAGGACAGTGAATTCACCCCTCCACTTT
CDR3aa: CAWRTVNSPLHF

d_gene: .
abundance: .
v_gene: TRBV10-2
j_gene: TRBJ1-1
CDR3nt: TGCGCCAGCAGCCCTCAGAAGAACACTGAAGCTTTCTTT
CDR3aa: CASSPQKNTEAFF

d_gene: TRBD1
abundance: .
v_gene: TRBV6-5
j_gene: TRBJ1-5
CDR3nt: TGTGCCAGCAGTCCCGGGACAGGGCGCAATCAGCCCCAGCATTTT
CDR3aa: CASSPGTGRNQPQHF

d_gene: TRBD1
abundance: once
v_gene: TRBV9
j_gene: TRBJ2-5
CDR3nt: TGTGCCAGCAGCGCGAGGGACAGGGACACGACCCAGTACTTC
CDR3aa: CASSARDRDTTQYF

d_gene: .
abundance: .
v_gene: TRBV28
j_gene: TRBJ1-6
CDR3nt: TGTGCCAGCAGTTTGACAGTTAATTCACCCCTCCACTTT
CDR3aa: CASSLTVNSPLHF

d_gene: .
abundance: .
v_gene: TRBV4-1
j_gene: TRBJ2-2
CDR3nt: TGCGCCAGCAGCCAAGTCCCAGGGACCGGGGAGCTGTTTTTT
CDR3aa: CASSQVPGTGELFF

d_gene: TRBD2
abundance: .
v_gene: TRBV19
j_gene: TRBJ2-3
CDR3nt: TGTGCCAGTACCCCGAGAGGAGCGGGGGTCATGTATACGCAGTATTTT
CDR3aa: CASTPRGAGVMYTQYF

d_gene: .
abundance: .
v_gene: TRBV7-2
j_gene: TRBJ1-5
CDR3nt: TGTGCCAGCAGCGTAAACAGGGATAGCAATCAGCCCCAGCATTTT
CDR3aa: CASSVNRDSNQPQHF

d_gene: .
abundance: .
v_gene: TRBV3-1/TRBV3-2
j_gene: TRBJ1-3
CDR3nt: TGTGCCAGCAGCCAAGGCGGTGTTAGTCTGAGAAACACCATATATTTT
CDR3aa: CASSQGGVSLRNTIYF

d_gene: .
abundance: .
v_gene: TRBV3-1/TRBV3-2
j_gene: TRBJ1-2
CDR3nt: TGTGCCAGCAGCCAAGGCGGGACGATCACTGGCTACACCTTC
CDR3aa: CASSQGGTITGYTF

d_gene: TRBD1
abundance: .
v_gene: TRBV19
j_gene: TRBJ1-5
CDR3nt: TGTGCCAGTACCCGACAGGGGTTCAATCAGCCCCAGCATTTT
CDR3aa: CASTRQGFNQPQHF

d_gene: .
abundance: .
v_gene: TRBV5-3
j_gene: TRBJ2-7
CDR3nt: TGTGCCAGAAGCCCGGAGGGATACGAGCAGTACTTC
CDR3aa: CARSPEGYEQYF

d_gene: TRBD1
abundance: .
v_gene: TRBV7-9
j_gene: TRBJ1-2
CDR3nt: TGTGCCAGCAGCCTTGGACAGGGAGAAGGCTACACCTTC
CDR3aa: CASSLGQGEGYTF

d_gene: .
abundance: .
v_gene: TRBV3-1/TRBV3-2
j_gene: TRBJ1-2
CDR3nt: TGTGCCAGCAGCGCGCTCGGAGACGGCTACACCTTC
CDR3aa: CASSALGDGYTF

d_gene: .
abundance: .
v_gene: TRBV3-1/TRBV3-2
j_gene: TRBJ2-7
CDR3nt: TGTGCCAGCAGGGACAGATTACCCTACGAGCAGTACTTC
CDR3aa: CASRDRLPYEQYF

d_gene: TRBD1
abundance: .
v_gene: TRBV27
j_gene: TRBJ2-2
CDR3nt: TGTGCCAGCAGTCCCACAGGGGGCCGGAACACCGGGGAGCTGTTTTTT
CDR3aa: CASSPTGGRNTGELFF